The clone carrying this T cell receptor (beta chain) was observed a handful of times. The antigen is undetermined. The data were taken from a study of cytomegalovirus exposure and HLA in healthy donors. On the study more broadly: Counted in an early data release were about 85 million unique TCRs from HLA-typed donors. Study findings and constraints: HLA restriction was apparent for most CMV-associated TCR beta chains in a later analysis. Rare TCR sequences dominated, though some public TCRs recurred in many donors. Some V segments, TRBV6-2 and TRBV6-3 among them, were indistinguishable and were therefore excluded.

The PCR was carried out with 60 Vbeta primers and 13 Jbeta primers. TCRdb's table, derived via immunoSEQ multiplex PCR, lists solely in-frame clones and lacks some. Of about 230,000 clones in the sample, more than 75% were seen once. Germline-derived CDR1 and CDR2 are MNHNY and SVGAGI (reference sequence). The CDR3 runs to 11 residues. The germline V and J ends were trimmed by 4 bases and 6 bases, with 6 bases remaining between them. Sequences were obtained from PBMCs. V usage is TRBV6-6 and J usage is TRBJ1-1; D uncertain. The sequence was obtained from a human donor in good health. The CDR3 loop reads CASSSTAEAFF. CDR3 coding DNA: TGTGCCAGCAGTTCTACCGCTGAAGCTTTCTTT.